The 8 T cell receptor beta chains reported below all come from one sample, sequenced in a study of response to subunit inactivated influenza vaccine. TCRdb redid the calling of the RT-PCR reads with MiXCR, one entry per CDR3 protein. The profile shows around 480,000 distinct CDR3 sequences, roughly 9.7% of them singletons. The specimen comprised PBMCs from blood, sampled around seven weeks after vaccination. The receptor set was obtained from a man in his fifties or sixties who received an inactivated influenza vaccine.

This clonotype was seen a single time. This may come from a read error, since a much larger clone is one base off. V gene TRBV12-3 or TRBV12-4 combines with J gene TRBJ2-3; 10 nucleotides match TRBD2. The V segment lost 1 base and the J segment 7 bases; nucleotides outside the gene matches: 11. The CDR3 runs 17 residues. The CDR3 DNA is TGTGCCAGCAGTTTAGTAAGAAGGACTAGCGGCTCCAATACGCAGTATTTT. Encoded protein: CASSLVRRTSGSNTQYF.

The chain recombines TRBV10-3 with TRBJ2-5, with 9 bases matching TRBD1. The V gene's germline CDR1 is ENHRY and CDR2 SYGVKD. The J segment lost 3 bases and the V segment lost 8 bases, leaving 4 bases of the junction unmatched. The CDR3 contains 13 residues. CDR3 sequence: CAIGDRAKETQYF. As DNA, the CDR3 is TGTGCCATCGGGGACAGGGCAAAAGAGACCCAGTACTTC.

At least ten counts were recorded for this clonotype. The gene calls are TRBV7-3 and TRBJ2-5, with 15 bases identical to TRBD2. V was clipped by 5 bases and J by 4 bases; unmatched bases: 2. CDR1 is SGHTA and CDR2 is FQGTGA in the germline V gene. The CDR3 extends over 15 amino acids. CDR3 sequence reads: CASSLGLAGGETQYF. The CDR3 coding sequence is TGTGCCAGCAGCCTGGGACTAGCGGGAGGAGAGACCCAGTACTTC.

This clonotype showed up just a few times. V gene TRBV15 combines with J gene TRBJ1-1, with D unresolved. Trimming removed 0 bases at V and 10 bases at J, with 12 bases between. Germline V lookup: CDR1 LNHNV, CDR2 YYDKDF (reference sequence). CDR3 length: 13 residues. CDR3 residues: CATSRDRGDRAFF. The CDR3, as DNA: TGTGCCACCAGCAGAGATCGAGGAGACCGAGCTTTCTTT.

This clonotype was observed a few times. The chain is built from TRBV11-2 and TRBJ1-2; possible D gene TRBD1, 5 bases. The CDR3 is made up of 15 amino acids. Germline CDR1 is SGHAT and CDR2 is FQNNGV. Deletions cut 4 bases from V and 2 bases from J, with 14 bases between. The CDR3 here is CASSSQGLSNYGYTF. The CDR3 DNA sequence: TGTGCCAGCAGCTCGCAGGGACTATCGAACTATGGCTACACCTTC.

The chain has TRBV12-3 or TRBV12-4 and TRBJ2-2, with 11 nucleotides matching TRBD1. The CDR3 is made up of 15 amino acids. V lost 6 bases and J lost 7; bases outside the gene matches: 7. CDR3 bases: TGTGCCAGCAGCACCGGGACAGGGGGATTCGGGGAGCTGTTTTTT. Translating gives CASSTGTGGFGELFF.

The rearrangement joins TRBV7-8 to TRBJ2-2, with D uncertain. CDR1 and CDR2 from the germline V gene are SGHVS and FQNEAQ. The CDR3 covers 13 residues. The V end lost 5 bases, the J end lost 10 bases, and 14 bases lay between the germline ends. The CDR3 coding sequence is TGTGCCAGCAGCGCGCGGATGGCCCAGGAGCTGTTTTTT. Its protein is CASSARMAQELFF.

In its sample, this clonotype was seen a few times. CDR3 coding DNA: TGTGCCAGCAGCGTGACAGGGGCGGGCTACGAGCAGTACTTC. Residues: CASSVTGAGYEQYF. This sequence joins TRBV7-2 and TRBJ2-7, with 8 nucleotides matching TRBD1. Germline V gene sequence: CDR1 SGHTA, CDR2 FQGNSA. The trim removed 5 bases at V and 3 bases at J, leaving 6 bases unmatched. CDR3 length: 14 residues. Full variable domain (remainder filled in from reference TRBV7-2 and TRBJ2-7): GAGVSQSPSNKVTEKGKDVELRCDPISGHTALYWYRQSLGQGLEFLIYFQGNSAPDKSGLPSDRFSAERTGGSVSTLTIQRTQQEDSAVYLCASSVTGAGYEQYFGPGTRLTVT.